The 7 T cell receptor beta chains below all came from one sample that was sequenced in a study of tumor and adjacent non-tumor tissue in lung cancer. The template was RNA from unsorted bulk tissue. This non-tumor lung sample came from over 3 cm beyond the tumor edge. Three rounds of nested PCR, following a modified ARM-PCR protocol, produced the TCRbeta library. Via MiXCR, TCRdb re-called the multiplex PCR reads, giving one row per CDR3 protein. The table records about 50,000 distinct CDR3 sequences, about 80% of them present only once. Specimen: distant non-tumor lung tissue. Every receptor here comes from a woman aged 55-70 years with non-small cell lung cancer.

This clonotype was observed at least ten times. The chain combines TRBV4-2 with TRBJ1-2, with D possibly being TRBD1 (5 bases). V lost 1 base, J lost 8 bases, and 17 bases lay in between. This CDR3 spans 15 amino acids. Germline assignment: CDR1 LGHNA and CDR2 YNFKEQ. For the CDR3, the DNA is TGTGCCAGCAGCCAAGGAGCAGGGTGGTTGGAGGGCTACACCTTC. Translated, it gives CASSQGAGWLEGYTF.

Regarding this clonotype: A junction boundary mismatches the germline segment, possibly from a read error. The V gene is TRBV28, the J gene TRBJ2-6, with D possibly matching TRBD2 (6 bases). The CDR3 has 17 amino acids. The germline CDR1 and CDR2 sequences are MDHEN and SYDVKM. CDR3 nucleotide sequence: TGTGCCAGCAGTCCCCATGGGGGGAGCTCTGGGGCCAACGTCCTGATTTTC. Encoded protein: CASSPHGGSSGANVLIF. The whole variable domain, filled in from reference TRBV28 and TRBJ2-6, reads DVKVTQSSRYLVKRTGEKVFLECVQDMDHENMFWYRQDPGLGLRLIYFSYDVKMKEKGDIPEGYSVSREKKERFSLILESASTNQTSMYLCASSPHGGSSGANVLIFGAGSRLTVL.

This clonotype appeared once. The missing conserved phenylalanine or tryptophan at the end of this CDR3 makes a read error likely. The V and J genes are TRBV5-4 and TRBJ2-7, with D perhaps TRBD2 (6 bases). V dropped 4 bases and J dropped 3 bases, with 14 bases sitting between them. In germline, CDR1 is SGHNT, CDR2 YYREEE (reference sequence). The CDR3 sequence is 14 residues long. CDR3 sequence reads: CASSPGTLLYEQYS. DNA of the CDR3: TGTGCCAGCAGCCCTGGGACTCTCCTCTACGAGCAGTACTCC.

On this clonotype itself: The CDR3 does not close with the conserved phenylalanine or tryptophan, likely indicating a read error. CDR3 nucleotides: TGTGCAAGCAGCTATCATAGCAGTCAGCCCCAGCATGTT. Protein product: CASSYHSSQPQHV. The chain uses TRBV11-2 and TRBJ1-5, with D unresolved. Germline V gene sequence: CDR1 SGHAT, CDR2 FQNNGV. The CDR3 runs to 13 residues.

This clonotype has ten or more counts. The rearrangement uses TRBV20-1 and TRBJ2-3, with 9 bases fitting TRBD2. The trim removed 1 base at V and 1 base at J, leaving 3 bases unmatched. Germline V CDR1 and CDR2: DFQATT, SNEGSKA (reference sequence). The CDR3 runs 15 residues. Written as DNA, the CDR3 is TGCAGTGCTAGAGTCATAGCGGGGGGCACAGATACGCAGTATTTT. Translated, it gives CSARVIAGGTDTQYF.

This chain connects TRBV4-3 to TRBJ1-4; 7 nucleotides agree with TRBD1. Germline assignment: CDR1 LGHNA and CDR2 YSLEER. Trimming at V came to 2 bases and at J to 8 bases, leaving 11 bases not matched to a gene. The CDR3 is 16 amino acids. The CDR3 nucleotides are TGCGCCAGCAGCCAACGGAACAGGGGTGTAGACGAAAAACTGTTTTTT. Its protein is CASSQRNRGVDEKLFF.

This clonotype was counted at least ten times. The chain employs TRBV5-5 and TRBJ1-5; D is ambiguous. The CDR3 is made up of 13 amino acids. V dropped 1 base and J dropped 11 bases, with 13 bases sitting between them. In germline, CDR1 is SGHKS, CDR2 YYEKEE (reference sequence). CDR3 sequence (DNA): TGTGCCAGCAGCTTGAGGGATCTTCAATCCCAGCATTTT. It translates to CASSLRDLQSQHF. Filled out from reference TRBV5-5 and TRBJ1-5, the complete variable domain reads DAGVTQSPTHLIKTRGQQVTLRCSPISGHKSVSWYQQVLGQGPQFIFQYYEKEERGRGNFPDRFSARQFPNYSSELNVNALLLGDSALYLCASSLRDLQSQHFGDGTRLSIL.